The present entry profiles one TCR beta chain with its context. The antigen remains undetermined. This sample was included in a study of cytomegalovirus exposure and HLA in healthy donors. The PCR was carried out with 60 Vbeta primers and 13 Jbeta primers. TCRdb's copy holds only in-frame clones and misses some; the assay was immunoSEQ multiplex PCR. The profile shows more than 95,000 clones, 60% to 80% of them singletons. Whole-study findings and limits: 16,951 TCR beta sequences were associated with HLA alleles at 0.05 false discovery rate in a later analysis. When analyzed later, a missense DCLRE1C variant was found to be linked to TCR beta V- and J-gene trimming. Across HLA loci, a later analysis found differing TCR association rates, with DRB1 most and HLA-C fewest.

Deletions cut 2 bases from V and 5 bases from J, with 18 bases between. The CDR3 sequence is 16 residues long. The germline V gene encodes CDR1 SGHTA and CDR2 FQGTGA. Regarding donors, all were healthy bone marrow donors. The chain recombines TRBV7-3 with TRBJ1-1; D possibly corresponds to TRBD1 (5 bases). Sequencing was done on a sample of PBMCs. The sequence derives from a woman aged 45-59 years in good health and CMV-seronegative. CDR3 sequence reads: CASSLSGYGSRTEAFF. CDR3 coding DNA: TGTGCCAGCAGCTTATCAGGGTACGGGAGTAGGACTGAAGCTTTCTTT.